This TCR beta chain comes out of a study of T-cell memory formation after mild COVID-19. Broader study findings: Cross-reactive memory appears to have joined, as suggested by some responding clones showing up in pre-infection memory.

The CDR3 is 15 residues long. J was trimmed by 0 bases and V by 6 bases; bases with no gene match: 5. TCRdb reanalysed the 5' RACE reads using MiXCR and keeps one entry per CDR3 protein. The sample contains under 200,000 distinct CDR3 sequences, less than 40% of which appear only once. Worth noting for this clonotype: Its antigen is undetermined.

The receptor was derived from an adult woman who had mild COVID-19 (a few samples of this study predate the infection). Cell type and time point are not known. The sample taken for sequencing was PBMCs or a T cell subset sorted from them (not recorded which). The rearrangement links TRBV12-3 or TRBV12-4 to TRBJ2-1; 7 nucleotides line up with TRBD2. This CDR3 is CASRAAGSSYNEQFF. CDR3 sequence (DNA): TGTGCCAGCAGGGCAGCGGGGAGCTCCTACAATGAGCAGTTCTTC.